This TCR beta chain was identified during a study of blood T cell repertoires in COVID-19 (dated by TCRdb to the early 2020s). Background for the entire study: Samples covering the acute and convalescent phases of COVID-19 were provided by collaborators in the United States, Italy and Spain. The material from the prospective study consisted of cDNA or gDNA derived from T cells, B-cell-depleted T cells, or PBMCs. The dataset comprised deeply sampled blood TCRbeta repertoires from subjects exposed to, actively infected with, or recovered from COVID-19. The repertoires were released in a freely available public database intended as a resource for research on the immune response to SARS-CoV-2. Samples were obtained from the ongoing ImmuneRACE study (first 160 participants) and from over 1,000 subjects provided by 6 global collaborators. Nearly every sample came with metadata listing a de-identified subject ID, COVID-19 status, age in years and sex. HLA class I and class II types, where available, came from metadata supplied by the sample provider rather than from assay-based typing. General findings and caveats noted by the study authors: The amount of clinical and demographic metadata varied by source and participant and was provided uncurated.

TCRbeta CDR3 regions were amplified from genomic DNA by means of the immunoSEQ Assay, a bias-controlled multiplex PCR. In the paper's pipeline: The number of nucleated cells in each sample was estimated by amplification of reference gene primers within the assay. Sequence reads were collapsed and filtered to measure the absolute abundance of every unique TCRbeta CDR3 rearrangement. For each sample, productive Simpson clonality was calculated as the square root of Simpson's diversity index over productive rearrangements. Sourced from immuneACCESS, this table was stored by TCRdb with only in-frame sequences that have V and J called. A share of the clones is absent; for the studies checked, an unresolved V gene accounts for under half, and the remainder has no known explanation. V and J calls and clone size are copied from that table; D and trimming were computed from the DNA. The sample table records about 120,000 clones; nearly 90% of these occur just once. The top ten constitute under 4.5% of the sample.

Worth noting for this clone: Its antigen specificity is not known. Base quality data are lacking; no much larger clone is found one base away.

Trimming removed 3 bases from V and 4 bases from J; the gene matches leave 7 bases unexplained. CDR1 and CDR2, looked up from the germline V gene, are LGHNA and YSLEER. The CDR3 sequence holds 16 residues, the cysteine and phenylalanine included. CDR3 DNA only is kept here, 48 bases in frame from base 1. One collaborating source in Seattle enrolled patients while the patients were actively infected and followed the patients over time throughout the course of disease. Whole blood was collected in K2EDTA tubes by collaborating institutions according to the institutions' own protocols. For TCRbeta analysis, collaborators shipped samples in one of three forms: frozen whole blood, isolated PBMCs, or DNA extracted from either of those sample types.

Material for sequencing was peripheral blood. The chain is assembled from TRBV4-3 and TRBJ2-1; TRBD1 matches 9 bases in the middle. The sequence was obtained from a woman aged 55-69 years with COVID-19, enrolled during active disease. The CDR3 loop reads CASSQADRGLYNEQFF. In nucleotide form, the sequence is TGCGCCAGCAGCCAGGCAGACAGGGGGTTGTACAATGAGCAGTTCTTC.